This TCR beta chain was retrieved from a study of blood T cell repertoires in COVID-19. Across the whole study: Nucleic acid was either cDNA or gDNA, and it came from T cells, B-cell-depleted T cells, or PBMCs.

Germline CDR1 reads SGHDN; CDR2 reads FVKESK. This CDR3 region has 14 residues. V trimming: 4 bases; J trimming: 9 bases; junction bases outside the gene matches: 7. This clone was seen only once. The method was immunoSEQ multiplex PCR; TCRdb's version includes in-frame clones alone and lacks a portion of them. The sample contains about 200,000 clones, roughly four fifths of which appear only once. The specimen was peripheral blood. The V call is TRBV14, the J call TRBJ2-4, with 9 bases identical to TRBD1. The clonotype originates from a woman aged 40-49 years with active or convalescent COVID-19. As DNA, the CDR3 is TGTGCCAGCAGCCTTTCGGGACAGGGACTCATTCAGTACTTC. It specifies CASSLSGQGLIQYF.